Below, one T cell receptor beta chain is given with its context. The DNA is omitted, as the CDR3 cannot be located on it reliably, and the CDR3 follows TCRdb's listing. Each CDR3 protein is one row after TCRdb ran MiXCR on the 5' RACE reads. The top ten hold 0.98% of the sample, which has under 500,000 distinct CDR3 sequences, 13% to 15% seen once. The record originates from a study of identical twins. The length of the CDR3 is 13 amino acids, counting both ends. Germline CDR1 is SGHDT and CDR2 is YYEEEE. A further study also used this sample, focusing on yellow fever vaccine responses in identical twins.

This rearrangement joins TRBV5-6 to TRBJ1-5; the table's D call, TRBD1, was not checked against the DNA. Specimen: CD4+ T cells sorted from blood. The TCR comes from a woman under 30 in good health. CDR3 region: CASSSTSGGSKHF.